This TCR beta chain emerged from a study of beta chain features in type 1 diabetes. Across the study: Age, gender and cell yields were alike across patients and healthy donors. Study findings and constraints: When Type 1 diabetes patients were examined, their TCRB CDR3s proved moderately but significantly shorter in all four CD4+ subsets.

Reverse transcription of all isolated RNA meant that expressed TCRB transcripts were sequenced. Some clones are missing from TCRdb's copy, which holds only in-frame ones; the method was immunoSEQ multiplex PCR. The repertoire includes hundreds of thousands of clones, about 15% of them detected once, and about 0.014% sits in the top ten. The length of the CDR3 is 12 residues. V was clipped by 5 bases and J by 3 bases, with 8 bases between them. Per germline, CDR1 SQVTM and CDR2 ANQGSEA. As to this clone: Its antigen is not known.

This rearrangement joins TRBV29-1 to TRBJ2-1, with D tentatively TRBD2 (5 bases). The origin of this receptor is a man aged 18 to 29 with type 1 diabetes. Input material: naive CD4+ T cells from blood. The CDR3 loop is CSVRRDYNEQFF. Here the CDR3 DNA reads TGCAGCGTTCGCCGGGACTACAATGAGCAGTTCTTC.